A selection of T cell receptor beta chains follows, all from one sample in a study of T cells after yellow fever vaccination. Each CDR3 protein gets one entry after TCRdb re-called the 5' RACE reads with MiXCR. The data show roughly 120,000 distinct CDR3 sequences, with 6.5% to 9% seen just once and approximately 2.7% held by the top ten. This specimen was CD4+ T cells sorted from PBMCs, taken around 45 days after the first yellow fever vaccination. Source of these receptors: a man aged 18 to 30 who received the YFV17D yellow fever vaccine. Each CDR3 is given with its conserved first and last residue.

j_gene	v_gene	CDR3aa
TRBJ1-2	TRBV5-5	CASSLAPAVYGYTF
TRBJ2-1	TRBV20-1	CSARGLGTHNEQFF
TRBJ1-4	TRBV7-2	CASSKNGQENEKLFF
TRBJ1-2	TRBV18	CASSPPAYAYGYTF
TRBJ1-4	TRBV9	CASSPREKLFF
TRBJ2-3	TRBV24-1	CATSETGTGESDTQYF
TRBJ2-6	TRBV5-1	CASSGRVTGANVLTF
TRBJ2-1	TRBV10-3	CAISEPESQGYKQFF
TRBJ1-1	TRBV5-5	CASSLVGLPNTEAFF
TRBJ1-5	TRBV20-1	CSALSGGGQPQHF
TRBJ2-2	TRBV7-9	CASSLGSGTNTGELFF
TRBJ1-1	TRBV24-1	CAPHEGRGINFVTEAFF
TRBJ2-3	TRBV7-9	CASSLVDVDTQYF
TRBJ1-1	TRBV7-8	CASSPRGGLPLTEAFF
TRBJ1-1	TRBV7-3	CASSAQGNTEAFF
TRBJ2-5	TRBV7-2	CASSLRPPETQYF
TRBJ2-5	TRBV10-3	CAISRATLQETQYF
TRBJ2-1	TRBV7-3	CASSFGQERYNEQFF
TRBJ1-2	TRBV7-2	CASSLVGWDRGRGYTF
TRBJ2-5	TRBV5-1	CASSIRGLAGGETQYF
TRBJ2-5	TRBV5-1	CASSSIWPDRGETQYF
TRBJ2-3	TRBV4-2	CASSQDRRLAGIKSTDTQYF
TRBJ2-3	TRBV12-3/TRBV12-4	CASSWGPDTQYF